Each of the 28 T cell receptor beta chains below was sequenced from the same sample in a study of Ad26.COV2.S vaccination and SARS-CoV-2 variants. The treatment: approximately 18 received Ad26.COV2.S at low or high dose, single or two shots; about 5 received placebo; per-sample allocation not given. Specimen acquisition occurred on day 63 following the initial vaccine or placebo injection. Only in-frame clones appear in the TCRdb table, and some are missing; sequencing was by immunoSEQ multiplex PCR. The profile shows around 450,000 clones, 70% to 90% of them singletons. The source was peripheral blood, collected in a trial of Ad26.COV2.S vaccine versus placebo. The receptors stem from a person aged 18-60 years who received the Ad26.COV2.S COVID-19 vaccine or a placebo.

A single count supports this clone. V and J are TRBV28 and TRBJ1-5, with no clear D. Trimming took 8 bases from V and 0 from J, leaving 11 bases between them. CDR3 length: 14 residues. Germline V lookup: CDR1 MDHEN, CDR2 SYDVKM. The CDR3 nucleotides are TGTGCCAGCCGGACCGCGGGTAGCAATCAGCCCCAGCATTTT. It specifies CASRTAGSNQPQHF.

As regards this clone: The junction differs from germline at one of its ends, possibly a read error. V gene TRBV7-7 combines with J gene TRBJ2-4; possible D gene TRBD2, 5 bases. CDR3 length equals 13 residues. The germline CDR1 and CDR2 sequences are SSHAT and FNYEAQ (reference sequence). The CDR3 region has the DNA TGTGCTAGCAGCCCTGAAGGACTCCTGATTCAGTACTTC. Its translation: CASSPEGLLIQYF.

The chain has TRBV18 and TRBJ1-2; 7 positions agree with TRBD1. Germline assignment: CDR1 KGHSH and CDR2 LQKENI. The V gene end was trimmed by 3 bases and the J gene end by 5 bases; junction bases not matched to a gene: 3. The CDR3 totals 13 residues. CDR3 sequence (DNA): TGTGCCAGCTCACCCGGGACAGCTTATGGCTACACCTTC. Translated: CASSPGTAYGYTF.

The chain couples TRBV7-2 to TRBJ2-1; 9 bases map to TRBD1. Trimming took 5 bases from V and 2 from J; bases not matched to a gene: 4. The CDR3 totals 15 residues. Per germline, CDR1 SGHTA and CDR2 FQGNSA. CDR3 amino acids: CASSPRQGAYNEQFF. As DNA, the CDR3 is TGTGCCAGCAGCCCAAGACAGGGGGCCTACAATGAGCAGTTCTTC.

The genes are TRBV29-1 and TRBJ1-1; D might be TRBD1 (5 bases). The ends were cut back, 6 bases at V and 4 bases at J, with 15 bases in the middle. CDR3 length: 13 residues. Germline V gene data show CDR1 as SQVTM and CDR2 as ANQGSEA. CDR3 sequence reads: CSVRTPGGTEAFF. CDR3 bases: TGCAGCGTCCGGACACCTGGGGGCACTGAAGCTTTCTTT. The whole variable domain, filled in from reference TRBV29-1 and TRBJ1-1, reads SAVISQKPSRDICQRGTSLTIQCQVDSQVTMMFWYRQQPGQSLTLIATANQGSEATYESGFVIDKFPISRPNLTFSTLTVSNMSPEDSSIYLCSVRTPGGTEAFFGQGTRLTVV.

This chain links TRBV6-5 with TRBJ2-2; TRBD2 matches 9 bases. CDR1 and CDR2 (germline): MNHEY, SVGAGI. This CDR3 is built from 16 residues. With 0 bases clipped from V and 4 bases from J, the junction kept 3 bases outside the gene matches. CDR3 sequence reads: CASSYSSGGPTGELFF. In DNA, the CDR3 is TGTGCCAGCAGTTACTCTAGCGGGGGCCCCACCGGGGAGCTGTTTTTT.

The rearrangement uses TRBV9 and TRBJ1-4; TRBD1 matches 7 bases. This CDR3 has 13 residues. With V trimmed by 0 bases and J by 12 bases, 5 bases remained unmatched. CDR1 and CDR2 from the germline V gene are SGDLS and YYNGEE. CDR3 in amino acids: CASSVEGGGELFF. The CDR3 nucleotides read TGTGCCAGCAGCGTAGAAGGAGGGGGCGAACTGTTTTTT.

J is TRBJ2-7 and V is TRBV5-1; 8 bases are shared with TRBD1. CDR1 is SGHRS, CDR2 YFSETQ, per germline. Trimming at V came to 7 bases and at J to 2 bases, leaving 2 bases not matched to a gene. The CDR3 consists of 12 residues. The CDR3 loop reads CASRDRTYEQYF. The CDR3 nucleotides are TGCGCCAGCCGGGACAGGACCTACGAGCAGTACTTC.

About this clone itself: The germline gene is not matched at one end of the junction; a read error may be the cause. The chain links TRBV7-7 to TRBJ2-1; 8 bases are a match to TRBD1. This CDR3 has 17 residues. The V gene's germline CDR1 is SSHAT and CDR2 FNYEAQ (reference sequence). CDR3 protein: CASSLAPYGTGNNEQFF. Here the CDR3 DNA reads TGTGCTAGCAGCTTAGCCCCATACGGGACAGGCAACAATGAGCAGTTCTTC.

The CDR3 sequence: CASSQFPLRGPTDTQYF. In nucleotides, the CDR3 is TGCGCCAGCAGCCAATTTCCCCTTCGGGGGCCCACAGATACGCAGTATTTT. This chain joins TRBV4-1 and TRBJ2-3; D tentatively reads TRBD1 or TRBD2 (6 bases each). There are 17 residues in the CDR3. Per germline, CDR1 MGHRA and CDR2 YSYEKL. Trimming took 2 bases from V and 2 from J, leaving 17 bases between them.

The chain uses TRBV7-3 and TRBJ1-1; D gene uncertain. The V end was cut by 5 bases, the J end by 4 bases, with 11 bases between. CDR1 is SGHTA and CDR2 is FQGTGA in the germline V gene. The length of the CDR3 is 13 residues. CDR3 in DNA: TGTGCCAGCAGCCCAGGCACCCTCACTGAAGCTTTCTTT. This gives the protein CASSPGTLTEAFF.

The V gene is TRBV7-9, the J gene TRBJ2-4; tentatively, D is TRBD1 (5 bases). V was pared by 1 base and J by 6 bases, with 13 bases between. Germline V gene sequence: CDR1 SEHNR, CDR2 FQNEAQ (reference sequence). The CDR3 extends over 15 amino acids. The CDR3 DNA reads TGTGCCAGCAGCTTAGGAGTAGGGGTGGGAAACATTCAGTACTTC. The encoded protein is CASSLGVGVGNIQYF. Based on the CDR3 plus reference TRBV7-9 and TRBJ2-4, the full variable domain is DTGVSQNPRHKITKRGQNVTFRCDPISEHNRLYWYRQTLGQGPEFLTYFQNEAQLEKSRLLSDRFSAERPKGSFSTLEIQRTEQGDSAMYLCASSLGVGVGNIQYFGAGTRLSVL.

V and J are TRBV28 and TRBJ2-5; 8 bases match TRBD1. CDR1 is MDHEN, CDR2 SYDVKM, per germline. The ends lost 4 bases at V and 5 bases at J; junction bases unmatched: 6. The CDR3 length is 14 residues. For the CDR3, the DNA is TGTGCCAGCAGTTCCCGGACAGGGCTCGAGACCCAGTACTTC. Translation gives CASSSRTGLETQYF. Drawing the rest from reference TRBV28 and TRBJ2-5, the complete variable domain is DVKVTQSSRYLVKRTGEKVFLECVQDMDHENMFWYRQDPGLGLRLIYFSYDVKMKEKGDIPEGYSVSREKKERFSLILESASTNQTSMYLCASSSRTGLETQYFGPGTRLLVL.

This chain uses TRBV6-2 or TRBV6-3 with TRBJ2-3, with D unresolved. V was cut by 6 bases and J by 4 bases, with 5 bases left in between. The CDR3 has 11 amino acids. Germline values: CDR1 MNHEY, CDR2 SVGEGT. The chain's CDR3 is CASSLSDTQYF. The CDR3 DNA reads TGTGCCAGCAGCCTATCAGATACGCAGTATTTT.

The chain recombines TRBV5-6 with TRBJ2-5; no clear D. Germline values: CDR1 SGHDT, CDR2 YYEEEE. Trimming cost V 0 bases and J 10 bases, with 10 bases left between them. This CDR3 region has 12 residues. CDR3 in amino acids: CASSLGRAIQYF. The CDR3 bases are TGTGCCAGCAGCTTGGGCAGAGCGATCCAGTACTTC.

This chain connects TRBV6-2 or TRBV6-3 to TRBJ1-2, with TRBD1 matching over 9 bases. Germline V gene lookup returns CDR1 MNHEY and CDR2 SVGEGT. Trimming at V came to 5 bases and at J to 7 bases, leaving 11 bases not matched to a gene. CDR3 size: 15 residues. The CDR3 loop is CASSGPGQGLVGYTF. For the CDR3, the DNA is TGTGCCAGCAGTGGACCGGGACAGGGATTGGTTGGCTACACCTTC.

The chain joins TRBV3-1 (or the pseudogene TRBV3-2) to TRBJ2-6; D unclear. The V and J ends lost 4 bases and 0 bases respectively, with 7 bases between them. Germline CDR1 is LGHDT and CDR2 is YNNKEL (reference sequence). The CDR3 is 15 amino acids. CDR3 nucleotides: TGTGCCAGCAGCCTAGATGCCTCTGGGGCCAACGTCCTGACTTTC. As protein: CASSLDASGANVLTF.

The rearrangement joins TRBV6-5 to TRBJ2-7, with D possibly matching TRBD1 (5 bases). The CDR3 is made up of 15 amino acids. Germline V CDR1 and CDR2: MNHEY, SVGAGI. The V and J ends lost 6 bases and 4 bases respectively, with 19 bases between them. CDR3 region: CASRPPGNSRYEQYF. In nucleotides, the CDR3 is TGTGCCAGCAGACCGCCAGGGAACAGTAGGTACGAGCAGTACTTC.

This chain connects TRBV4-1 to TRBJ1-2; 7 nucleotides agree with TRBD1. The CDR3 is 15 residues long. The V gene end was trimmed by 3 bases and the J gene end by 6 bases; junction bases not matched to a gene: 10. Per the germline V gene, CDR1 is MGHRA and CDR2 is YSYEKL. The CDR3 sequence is CASSHPGGGGDGYTF. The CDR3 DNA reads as TGCGCCAGCAGCCACCCGGGAGGGGGCGGGGATGGCTACACCTTC.

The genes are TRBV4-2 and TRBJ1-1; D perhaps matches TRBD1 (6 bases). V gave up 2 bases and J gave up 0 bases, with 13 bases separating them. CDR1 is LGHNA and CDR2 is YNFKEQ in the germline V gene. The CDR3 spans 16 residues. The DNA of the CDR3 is TGTGCCAGCAGCCAAAGGGGGGCAGGGGTGAACACTGAAGCTTTCTTT. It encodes CASSQRGAGVNTEAFF.

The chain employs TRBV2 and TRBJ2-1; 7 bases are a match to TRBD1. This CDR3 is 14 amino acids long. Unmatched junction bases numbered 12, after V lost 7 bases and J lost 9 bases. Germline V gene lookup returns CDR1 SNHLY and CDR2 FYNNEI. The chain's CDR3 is CASTQQGPRGEQFF. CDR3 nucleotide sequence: TGTGCCAGCACCCAACAGGGGCCCAGGGGTGAGCAGTTCTTC.

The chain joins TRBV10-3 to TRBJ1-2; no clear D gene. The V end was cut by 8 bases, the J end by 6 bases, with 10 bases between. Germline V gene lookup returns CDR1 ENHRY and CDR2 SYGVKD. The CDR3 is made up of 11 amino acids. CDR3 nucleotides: TGTGCCATCCGTTCGAGGGATGGCTACACCTTC. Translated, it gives CAIRSRDGYTF.

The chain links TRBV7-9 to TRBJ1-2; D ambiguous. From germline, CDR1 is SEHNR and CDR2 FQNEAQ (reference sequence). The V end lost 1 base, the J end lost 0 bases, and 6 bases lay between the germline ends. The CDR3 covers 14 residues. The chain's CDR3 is CASSLESANYGYTF. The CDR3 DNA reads TGTGCCAGCAGCTTAGAGTCAGCTAACTATGGCTACACCTTC.

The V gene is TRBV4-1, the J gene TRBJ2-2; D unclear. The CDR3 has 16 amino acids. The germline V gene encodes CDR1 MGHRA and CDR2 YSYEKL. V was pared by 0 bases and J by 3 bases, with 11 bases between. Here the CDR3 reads CASSQDGLGYTGELFF. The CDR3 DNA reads TGCGCCAGCAGCCAAGATGGGTTGGGTTACACCGGGGAGCTGTTTTTT.

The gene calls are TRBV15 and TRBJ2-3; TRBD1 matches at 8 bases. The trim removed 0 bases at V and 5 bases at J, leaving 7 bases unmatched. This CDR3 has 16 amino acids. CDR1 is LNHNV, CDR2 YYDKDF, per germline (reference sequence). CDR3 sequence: CATSRDIAGGIDTQYF. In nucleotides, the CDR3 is TGTGCCACCAGCAGAGATATCGCAGGGGGCATAGATACGCAGTATTTT.

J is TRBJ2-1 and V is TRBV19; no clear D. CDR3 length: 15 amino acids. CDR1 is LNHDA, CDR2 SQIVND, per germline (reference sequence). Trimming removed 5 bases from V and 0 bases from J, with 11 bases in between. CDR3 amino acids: CASSLTTYSYNEQFF. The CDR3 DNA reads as TGTGCCAGTAGTCTTACTACCTACTCCTACAATGAGCAGTTCTTC.

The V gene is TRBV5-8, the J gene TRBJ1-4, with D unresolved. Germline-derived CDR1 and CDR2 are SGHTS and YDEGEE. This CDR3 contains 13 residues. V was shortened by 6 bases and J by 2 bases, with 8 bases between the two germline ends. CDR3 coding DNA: TGTGCCAGCAAAGGAGGGACTAATGAAAAACTGTTTTTT. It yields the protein CASKGGTNEKLFF.

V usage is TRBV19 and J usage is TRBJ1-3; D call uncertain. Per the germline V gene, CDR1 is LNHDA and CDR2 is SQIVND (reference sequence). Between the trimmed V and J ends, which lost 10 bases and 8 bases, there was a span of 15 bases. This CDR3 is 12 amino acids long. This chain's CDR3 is CATEGLAHTIYF. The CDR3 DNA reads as TGTGCCACCGAAGGATTAGCGCACACCATATATTTT.